This TCR beta chain was documented in a study of radiation and T cells in renal cell carcinoma. General study results and limits: In nephrectomy-only tumors, top 100 clonotypes averaged approximately 43%, versus around 50% irradiated.

On this clone itself: Its antigen is undetermined.

Trimming stripped 8 bases from V and 1 base from J, with 23 bases between. This CDR3 has 17 residues. CDR1 is LNHDA and CDR2 is SQIVND in the germline V gene (reference sequence). Sequencing was performed with immunoSEQ multiplex PCR; in TCRdb, only in-frame clones are kept and a portion is missing. The sample consists of around 20,000 clones, about 55% of them appearing once. Stated treatment: treatment-naive control, cytoreductive nephrectomy. This specimen consisted of tumor tissue, obtained from a patient whose treatment was nephrectomy without radiotherapy. The chain combines TRBV19 with TRBJ1-1; maybe TRBD1 (5 bases). The source is a middle-aged man with renal cell carcinoma. The CDR3, as DNA: TGTGCCAGTGGACCGTCCCACCGGGACCCGAGGAACACTGAAGCTTTCTTT. It is translated as CASGPSHRDPRNTEAFF.